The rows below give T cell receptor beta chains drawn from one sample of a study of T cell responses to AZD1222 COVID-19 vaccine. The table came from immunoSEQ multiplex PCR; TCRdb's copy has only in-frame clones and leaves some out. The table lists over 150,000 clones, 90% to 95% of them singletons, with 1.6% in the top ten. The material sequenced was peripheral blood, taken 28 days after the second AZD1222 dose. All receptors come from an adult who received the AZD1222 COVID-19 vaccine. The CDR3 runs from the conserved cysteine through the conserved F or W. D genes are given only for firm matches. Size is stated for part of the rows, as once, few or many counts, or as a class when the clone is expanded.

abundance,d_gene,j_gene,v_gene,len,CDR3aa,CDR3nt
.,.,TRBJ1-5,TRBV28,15,CASIVQQGFNQPQHF,TGTGCCAGCATAGTACAACAGGGCTTCAATCAGCCCCAGCATTTT
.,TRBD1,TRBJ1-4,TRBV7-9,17,CASSFLSSGQANEKLFF,TGTGCCAGCAGCTTTCTTAGTTCGGGACAGGCTAATGAAAAACTGTTTTTT
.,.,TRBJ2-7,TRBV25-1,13,CASTTPGTYEQYF,TGTGCCAGCACAACCCCGGGGACCTACGAGCAGTACTTC
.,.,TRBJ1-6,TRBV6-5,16,CASSWGLRGDNSPLHF,TGTGCCAGCAGTTGGGGACTTCGAGGGGATAATTCACCCCTCCACTTT
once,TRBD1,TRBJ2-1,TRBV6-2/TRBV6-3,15,CASSLGGRVNNEQFF,TGTGCCAGCAGCCTAGGGGGCCGGGTGAACAATGAGCAGTTCTTC
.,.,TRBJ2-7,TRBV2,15,CASSVGGAGIHEQYF,TGTGCCAGCAGTGTCGGGGGTGCCGGTATCCACGAGCAGTACTTC
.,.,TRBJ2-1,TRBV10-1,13,CASSDGDYNEQFF,TGCGCCAGCAGTGATGGGGACTACAATGAGCAGTTCTTC
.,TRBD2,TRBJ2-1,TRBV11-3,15,CASSSGLAGGNEQFF,TGTGCCAGCAGCTCGGGACTAGCGGGGGGCAATGAGCAGTTCTTC
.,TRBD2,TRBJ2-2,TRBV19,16,CASSSGTSGRTGELFF,TGTGCCAGTAGTTCAGGGACTAGCGGGAGGACCGGGGAGCTGTTTTTT
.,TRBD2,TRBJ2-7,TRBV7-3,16,CASSPLRAGGNYEQYF,TGTGCCAGCAGTCCTCTGAGGGCGGGAGGAAACTACGAGCAGTACTTC
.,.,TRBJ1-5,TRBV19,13,CASSIRGNQPQHF,TGTGCCAGTAGTATAAGAGGGAATCAGCCCCAGCATTTT
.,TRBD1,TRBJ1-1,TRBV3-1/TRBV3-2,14,CASRWSGGDTEAFF,TGTGCCAGCAGGTGGTCAGGGGGAGACACTGAAGCTTTCTTT
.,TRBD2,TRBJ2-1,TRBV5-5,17,CASAVPGLAGSRNEQFF,TGTGCCAGCGCCGTCCCGGGACTAGCGGGCAGCCGAAATGAGCAGTTCTTC
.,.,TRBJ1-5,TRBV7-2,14,CASSFFGGDQPQHF,TGTGCCAGCAGCTTTTTTGGGGGGGATCAGCCCCAGCATTTT
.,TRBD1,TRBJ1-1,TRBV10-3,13,CAITGQLNTEAFF,TGTGCCATCACGGGACAGCTGAACACTGAAGCTTTCTTT
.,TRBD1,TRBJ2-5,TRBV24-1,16,CATSDPTGGGGETQYF,TGTGCCACCAGTGACCCCACAGGGGGCGGGGGAGAGACCCAGTACTTC
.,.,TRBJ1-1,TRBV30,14,CAWSAVRMNTEAFF,TGTGCCTGGAGTGCGGTAAGGATGAACACTGAAGCTTTCTTT
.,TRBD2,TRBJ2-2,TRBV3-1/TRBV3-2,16,CASSQELAVFTGELFF,TGTGCCAGCAGCCAAGAACTAGCGGTTTTCACCGGGGAGCTGTTTTTT
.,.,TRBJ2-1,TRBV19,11,CASSGTNEQFF,TGTGCCAGTAGTGGGACAAATGAGCAGTTCTTC
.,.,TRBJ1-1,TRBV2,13,CASVEGAGTEAFF,TGTGCCAGCGTTGAGGGAGCGGGCACTGAAGCTTTCTTT
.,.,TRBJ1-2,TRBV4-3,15,CASSQEVVSGYGYTF,TGCGCCAGCAGCCAAGAAGTGGTATCGGGGTATGGCTACACCTTC
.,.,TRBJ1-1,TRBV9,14,CASSVGLPNTEAFF,TGTGCCAGCAGTGTCGGGTTGCCGAACACTGAAGCTTTCTTT
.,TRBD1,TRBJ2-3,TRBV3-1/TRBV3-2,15,CASSQYRGRTDTQYF,TGTGCCAGTAGCCAATACAGGGGGCGGACAGATACGCAGTATTTT
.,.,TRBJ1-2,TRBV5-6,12,CASSLDWYGYTF,TGTGCCAGCAGCTTGGATTGGTATGGCTACACCTTC
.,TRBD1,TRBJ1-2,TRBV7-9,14,CASSSTGGDYGYTF,TGTGCCAGCAGCTCAACAGGGGGGGACTATGGCTACACCTTC
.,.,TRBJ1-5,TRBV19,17,CASRRSWGARGNQPQHF,TGTGCCAGTAGACGGTCTTGGGGGGCGCGAGGCAATCAGCCCCAGCATTTT
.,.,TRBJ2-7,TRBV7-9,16,CASSLVPAGSSYEQYF,TGTGCCAGCAGCTTAGTTCCGGCGGGGAGCTCCTACGAGCAGTACTTC
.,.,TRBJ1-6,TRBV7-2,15,CASKSWISYNSPLHF,TGTGCCAGCAAGAGTTGGATTTCCTATAATTCACCCCTCCACTTT
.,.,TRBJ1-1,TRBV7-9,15,CASSPAGVVYTEAFF,TGTGCCAGCAGCCCAGCCGGGGTTGTTTATACTGAAGCTTTCTTT
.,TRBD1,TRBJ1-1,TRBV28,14,CAGGRGQSNTEAFF,TGTGCCGGGGGAAGGGGACAGTCGAACACTGAAGCTTTCTTT
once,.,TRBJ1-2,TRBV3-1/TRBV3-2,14,CASSGAPSNYGYTF,TGTGCCAGCAGCGGGGCCCCTTCTAACTATGGCTACACCTTC
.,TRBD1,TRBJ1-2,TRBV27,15,CASRETGSLMDGYTF,TGTGCCAGCAGGGAGACAGGGTCCTTAATGGATGGCTACACCTTC
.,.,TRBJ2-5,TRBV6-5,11,CASGNAETQYF,TGTGCCAGCGGAAACGCGGAGACCCAGTACTTC
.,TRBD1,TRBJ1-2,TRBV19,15,CASSPRDRASYGYTF,TGTGCCAGTAGCCCTAGGGACAGGGCGAGCTATGGCTACACCTTC
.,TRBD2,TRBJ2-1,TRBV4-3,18,CASSQEASGGPSYNEQFF,TGCGCCAGCAGCCAAGAGGCTAGCGGGGGACCCTCCTACAATGAGCAGTTCTTC
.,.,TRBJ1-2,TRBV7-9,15,CASSFLAGENYGYTF,TGTGCCAGCAGCTTTTTGGCAGGGGAGAATTACGGCTACACCTTC
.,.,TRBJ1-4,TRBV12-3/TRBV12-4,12,CASSRDTSKRFF,TGTGCCAGCAGCAGGGACACTTCGAAAAGGTTTTTT
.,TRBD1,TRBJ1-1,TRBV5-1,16,CASSGTGGSMNTEAFF,TGCGCCAGCAGCGGAACAGGGGGCTCAATGAACACTGAAGCTTTCTTT
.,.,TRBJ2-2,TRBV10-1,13,CASSSRITGELFF,TGCGCCAGCAGTAGCAGGATCACCGGGGAGCTGTTTTTT
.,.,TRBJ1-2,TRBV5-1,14,CASSFLQGNYGYTF,TGCGCCAGCAGCTTTTTACAGGGTAACTATGGCTACACCTTC
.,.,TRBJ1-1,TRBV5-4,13,CASSGRPNTEAFF,TGTGCCAGCAGCGGTCGGCCGAACACTGAAGCTTTCTTT
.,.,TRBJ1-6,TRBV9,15,CASSVAGQGNSPLHF,TGTGCCAGCAGCGTAGCCGGGCAGGGTAATTCACCCCTCCACTTT
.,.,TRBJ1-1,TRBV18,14,CASSIRVDVTEAFF,TGTGCCAGCTCCATCAGGGTAGACGTCACTGAAGCTTTCTTT
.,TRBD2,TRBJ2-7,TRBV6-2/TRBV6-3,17,CASSYSFQLAGFREQYF,TGTGCCAGCAGTTACTCGTTTCAACTAGCGGGGTTCCGAGAGCAGTACTTC
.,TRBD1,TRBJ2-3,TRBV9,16,CASSVTDRGGPDTQYF,TGTGCCAGCAGCGTGACCGACAGGGGGGGACCAGATACGCAGTATTTT